This TCR beta chain derives from a study of early stage breast cancer tumors. Study overall: ER+/PR+/HER2- status applied to about 70% of the 16 invasive breast tumors. Findings and caveats of the study: Blood repertoires resembled normal breast more than tumor. Enriched TCRB sequences shared across patients were mostly commonly generated sequences.

As to this clone: Its specificity is unknown.

Each sample had two DNA replicates, around 0.53 ug blood or roughly 1.6 ug tissue. TCRdb's copy holds only in-frame clones and misses some; the assay was immunoSEQ multiplex PCR. This table holds about 41,000 clones, about 73% found once. Unmatched junction bases numbered 9, after V lost 3 bases and J lost 4 bases. From germline, CDR1 is SGHRS and CDR2 YFSETQ. This CDR3 region has 15 residues. The genes are TRBV5-1 and TRBJ2-7; 8 nucleotides align to TRBD2. The source of this sequence is a person aged 45 to 60 with breast cancer. The sequenced material came from blood. CDR3 sequence (DNA): TGCGCCAGCAGCTCCTCGGGGGCGGGAGGTTACGAGCAGTACTTC. This codes for CASSSSGAGGYEQYF. Full variable domain (remainder filled in from reference TRBV5-1 and TRBJ2-7): KAGVTQTPRYLIKTRGQQVTLSCSPISGHRSVSWYQQTPGQGLQFLFEYFSETQRNKGNFPGRFSGRQFSNSRSEMNVSTLELGDSALYLCASSSSGAGGYEQYFGPGTRLTVT.